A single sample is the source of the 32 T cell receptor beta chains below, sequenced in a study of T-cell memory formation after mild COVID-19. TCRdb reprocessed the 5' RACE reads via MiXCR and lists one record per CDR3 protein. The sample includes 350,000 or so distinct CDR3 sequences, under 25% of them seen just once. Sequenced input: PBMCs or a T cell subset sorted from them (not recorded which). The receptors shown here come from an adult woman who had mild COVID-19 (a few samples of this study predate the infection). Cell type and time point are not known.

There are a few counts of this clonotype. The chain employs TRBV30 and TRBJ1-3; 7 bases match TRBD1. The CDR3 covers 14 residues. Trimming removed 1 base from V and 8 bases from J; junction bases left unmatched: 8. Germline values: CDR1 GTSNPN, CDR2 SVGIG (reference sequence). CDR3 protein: CAWSDSGQGDTIYF. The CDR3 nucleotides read TGTGCCTGGAGTGACTCGGGCCAGGGGGACACCATATATTTT. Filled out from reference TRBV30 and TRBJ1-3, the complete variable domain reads SQTIHQWPATLVQPVGSPLSLECTVEGTSNPNLYWYRQAAGRGLQLLFYSVGIGQISSEVPQNLSASRPQDRQFILSSKKLLLSDSGFYLCAWSDSGQGDTIYFGEGSWLTVV.

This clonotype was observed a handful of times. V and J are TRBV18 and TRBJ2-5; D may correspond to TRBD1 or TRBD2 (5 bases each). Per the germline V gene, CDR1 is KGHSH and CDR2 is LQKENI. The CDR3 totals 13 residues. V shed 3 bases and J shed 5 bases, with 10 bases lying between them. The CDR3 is CASSPSWGETQYF. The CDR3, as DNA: TGTGCCAGCTCACCGTCATGGGGGGAGACCCAGTACTTC.

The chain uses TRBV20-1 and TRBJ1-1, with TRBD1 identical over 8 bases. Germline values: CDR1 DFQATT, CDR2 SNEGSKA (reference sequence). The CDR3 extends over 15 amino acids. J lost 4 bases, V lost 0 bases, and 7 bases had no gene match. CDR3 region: CSAREAGGWATEAFF. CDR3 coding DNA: TGCAGTGCTAGAGAGGCAGGGGGCTGGGCCACTGAAGCTTTCTTT.

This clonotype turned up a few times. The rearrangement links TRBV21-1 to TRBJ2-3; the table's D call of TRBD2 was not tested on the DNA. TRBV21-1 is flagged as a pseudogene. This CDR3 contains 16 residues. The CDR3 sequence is CASSTGTSGMADTQYF. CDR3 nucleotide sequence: TGTGCCAGCAGCACGGGGACTAGCGGGATGGCAGATACGCAGTATTTT.

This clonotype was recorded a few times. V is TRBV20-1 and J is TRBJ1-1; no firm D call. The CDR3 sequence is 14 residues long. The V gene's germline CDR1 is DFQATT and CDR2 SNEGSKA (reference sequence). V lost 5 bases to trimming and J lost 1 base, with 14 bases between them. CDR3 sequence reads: CSARRGPTNTEAFF. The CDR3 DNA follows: TGCAGTGCTCGGCGAGGGCCCACGAACACTGAAGCTTTCTTT.

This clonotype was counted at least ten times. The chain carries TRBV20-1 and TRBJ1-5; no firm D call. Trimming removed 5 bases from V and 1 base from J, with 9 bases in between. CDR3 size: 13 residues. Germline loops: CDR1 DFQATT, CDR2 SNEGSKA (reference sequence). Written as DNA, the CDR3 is TGCAGTGCTTCCCTCGGCAGCAATCAGCCCCAGCATTTT. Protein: CSASLGSNQPQHF.

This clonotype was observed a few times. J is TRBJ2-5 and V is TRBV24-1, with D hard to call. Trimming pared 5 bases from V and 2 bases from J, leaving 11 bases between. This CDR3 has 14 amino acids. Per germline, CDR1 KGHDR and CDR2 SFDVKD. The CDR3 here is CATSGVVGQETQYF. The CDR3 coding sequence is TGTGCCACCAGTGGTGTCGTCGGGCAAGAGACCCAGTACTTC.

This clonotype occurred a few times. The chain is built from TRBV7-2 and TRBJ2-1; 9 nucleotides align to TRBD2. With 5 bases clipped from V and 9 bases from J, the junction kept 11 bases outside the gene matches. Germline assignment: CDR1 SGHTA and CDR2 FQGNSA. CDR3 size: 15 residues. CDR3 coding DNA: TGTGCCAGCAGCCACTCTGGCGGGGGGGCGATTGAGCAGTTCTTC. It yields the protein CASSHSGGGAIEQFF.

In nucleotides, the CDR3 is TGTGCCAGCAGCTCCGGACTAGCGGGAGGGGGGGAGACCCAGTACTTC. This encodes CASSSGLAGGGETQYF. The gene calls are TRBV7-2 and TRBJ2-5, with TRBD2 matching 15 bases. Per the germline V gene, CDR1 is SGHTA and CDR2 is FQGNSA. Losses at the gene ends were 4 bases for V and 5 bases for J; bases not matched to a gene: 5. The CDR3 loop spans 16 amino acids.

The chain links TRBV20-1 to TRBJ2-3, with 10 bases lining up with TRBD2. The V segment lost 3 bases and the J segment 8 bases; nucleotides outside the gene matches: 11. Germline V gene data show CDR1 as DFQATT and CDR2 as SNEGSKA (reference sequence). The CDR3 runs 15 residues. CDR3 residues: CSASSAGGPMGTQYF. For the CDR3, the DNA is TGCAGTGCTAGCTCAGCGGGGGGGCCGATGGGTACGCAGTATTTT.

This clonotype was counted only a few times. CDR3 sequence reads: CASSLGMSEHTEAFF. In DNA form, the CDR3 reads TGCGCCAGCAGCTTGGGGATGAGTGAGCACACTGAAGCTTTCTTT. The V and J genes are TRBV5-1 and TRBJ1-1; D not certain. CDR3 length: 15 residues. V gave up 0 bases and J gave up 3 bases, with 12 bases separating them. From germline, CDR1 is SGHRS and CDR2 YFSETQ.

The CDR3, as DNA: TGTGCCAGCAGCTCCTGGATTAGCGGGAGCTTGGGGGATGAGCAGTTCTTC. Its protein product is CASSSWISGSLGDEQFF. The V call is TRBV11-3, the J call TRBJ2-1; 9 bases line up with TRBD2. After removal of 4 bases from V and 8 bases from J, the junction contained 15 bases not matched to a gene. Germline values: CDR1 SGHNT, CDR2 YENEEA. The CDR3 is 17 residues long.

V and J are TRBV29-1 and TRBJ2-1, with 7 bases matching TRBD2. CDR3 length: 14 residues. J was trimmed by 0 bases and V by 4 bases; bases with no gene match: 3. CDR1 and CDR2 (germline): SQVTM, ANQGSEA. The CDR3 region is CSVVTGGSYNEQFF. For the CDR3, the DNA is TGCAGCGTTGTAACGGGAGGCTCCTACAATGAGCAGTTCTTC.

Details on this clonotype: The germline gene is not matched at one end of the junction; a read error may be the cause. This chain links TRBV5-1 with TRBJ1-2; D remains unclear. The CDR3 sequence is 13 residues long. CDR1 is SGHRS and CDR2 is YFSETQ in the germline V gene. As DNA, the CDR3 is TGCGACAGCAGCTTGGATCCCGTGTATGGCTACACCTTC. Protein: CDSSLDPVYGYTF.

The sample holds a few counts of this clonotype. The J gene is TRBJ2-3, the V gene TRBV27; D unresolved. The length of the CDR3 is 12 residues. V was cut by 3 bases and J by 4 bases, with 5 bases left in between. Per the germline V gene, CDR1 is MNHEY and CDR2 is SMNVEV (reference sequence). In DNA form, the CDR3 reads TGTGCCAGCAGTTTTCGTCCAGATACGCAGTATTTT. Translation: CASSFRPDTQYF.

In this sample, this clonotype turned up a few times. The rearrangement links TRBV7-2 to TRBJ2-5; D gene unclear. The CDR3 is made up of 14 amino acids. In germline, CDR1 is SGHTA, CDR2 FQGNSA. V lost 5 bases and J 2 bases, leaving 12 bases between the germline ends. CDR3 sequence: CASSPQYTQETQYF. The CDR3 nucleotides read TGTGCCAGCAGCCCTCAATATACACAAGAGACCCAGTACTTC.

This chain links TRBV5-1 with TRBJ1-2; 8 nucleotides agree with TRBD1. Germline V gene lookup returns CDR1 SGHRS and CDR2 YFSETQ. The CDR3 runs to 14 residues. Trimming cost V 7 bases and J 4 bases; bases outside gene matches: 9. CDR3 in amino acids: CASHSPGQGYGYTF. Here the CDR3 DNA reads TGCGCCAGCCACTCCCCCGGACAGGGCTATGGCTACACCTTC.

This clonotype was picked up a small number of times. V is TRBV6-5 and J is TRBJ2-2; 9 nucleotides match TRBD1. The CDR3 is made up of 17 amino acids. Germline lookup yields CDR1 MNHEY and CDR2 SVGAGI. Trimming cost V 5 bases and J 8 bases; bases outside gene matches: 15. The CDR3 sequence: CASSRRGQGRSWGELFF. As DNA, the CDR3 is TGTGCCAGCAGTCGCCGGGGACAGGGCCGTTCGTGGGGGGAGCTGTTTTTT.

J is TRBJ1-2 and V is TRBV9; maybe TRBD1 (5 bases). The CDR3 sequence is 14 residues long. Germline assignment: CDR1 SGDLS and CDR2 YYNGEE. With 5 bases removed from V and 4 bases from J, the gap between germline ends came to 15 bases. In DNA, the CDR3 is TGTGCCAGCAGTCAATGGGGGGACGGCTATGGCTACACCTTC. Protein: CASSQWGDGYGYTF.

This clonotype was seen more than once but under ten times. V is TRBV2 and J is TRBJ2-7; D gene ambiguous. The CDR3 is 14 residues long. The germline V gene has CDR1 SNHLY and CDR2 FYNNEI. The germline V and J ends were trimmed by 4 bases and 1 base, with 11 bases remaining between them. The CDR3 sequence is CASSGGRSSYEQYF. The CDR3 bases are TGTGCCAGCAGTGGTGGACGGAGTTCCTACGAGCAGTACTTC.

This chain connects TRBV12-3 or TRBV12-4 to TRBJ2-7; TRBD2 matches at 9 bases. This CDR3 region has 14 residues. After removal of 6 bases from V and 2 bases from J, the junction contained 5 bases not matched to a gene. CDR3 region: CASRLAGTAYEQYF. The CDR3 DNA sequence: TGTGCCAGCAGGCTAGCGGGAACGGCCTACGAGCAGTACTTC.

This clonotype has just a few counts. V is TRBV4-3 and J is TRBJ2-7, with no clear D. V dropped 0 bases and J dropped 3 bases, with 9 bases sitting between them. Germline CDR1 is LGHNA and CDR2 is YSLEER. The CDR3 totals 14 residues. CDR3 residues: CASSQDMAIYEQYF. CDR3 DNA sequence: TGCGCCAGCAGCCAAGATATGGCGATCTACGAGCAGTACTTC.

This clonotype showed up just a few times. This CDR3 reads CATRRGGSKTEAFF. The CDR3 coding sequence is TGTGCCACCCGACGGGGCGGGTCAAAGACTGAAGCTTTCTTT. The chain joins TRBV10-3 to TRBJ1-1, with D possibly TRBD1 on 5 matching bases. Trimming left V 10 bases short and J 5 bases short, with 20 bases between. The CDR3 is 14 amino acids. Germline CDR1 is ENHRY and CDR2 is SYGVKD.

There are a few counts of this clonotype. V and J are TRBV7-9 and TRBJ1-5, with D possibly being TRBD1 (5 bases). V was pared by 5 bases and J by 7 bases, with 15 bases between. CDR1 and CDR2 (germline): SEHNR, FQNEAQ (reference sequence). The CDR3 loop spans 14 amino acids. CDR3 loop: CASSPGGGWQPQHF. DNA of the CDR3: TGTGCCAGCAGCCCGGGGGGGGGATGGCAGCCCCAGCATTTT. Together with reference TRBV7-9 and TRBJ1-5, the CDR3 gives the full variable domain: DTGVSQNPRHKITKRGQNVTFRCDPISEHNRLYWYRQTLGQGPEFLTYFQNEAQLEKSRLLSDRFSAERPKGSFSTLEIQRTEQGDSAMYLCASSPGGGWQPQHFGDGTRLSIL.

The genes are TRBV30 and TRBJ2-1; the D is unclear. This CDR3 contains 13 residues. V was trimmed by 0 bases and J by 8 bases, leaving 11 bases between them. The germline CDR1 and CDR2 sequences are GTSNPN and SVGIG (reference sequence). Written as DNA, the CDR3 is TGTGCCTGGAGTGTATTAGGGCCCCATGAGCAGTTCTTC. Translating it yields CAWSVLGPHEQFF.

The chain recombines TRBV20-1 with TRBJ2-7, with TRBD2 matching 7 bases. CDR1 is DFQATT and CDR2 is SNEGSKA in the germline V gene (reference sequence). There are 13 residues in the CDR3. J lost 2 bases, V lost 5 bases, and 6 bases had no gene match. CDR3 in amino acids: CSAWTSGAYEQYF. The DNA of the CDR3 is TGCAGTGCTTGGACTAGTGGCGCCTACGAGCAGTACTTC.

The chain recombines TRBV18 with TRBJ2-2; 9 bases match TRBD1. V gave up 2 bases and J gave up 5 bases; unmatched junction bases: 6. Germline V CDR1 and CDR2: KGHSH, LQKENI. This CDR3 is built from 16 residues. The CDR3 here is CASSPSGTGKTGELFF. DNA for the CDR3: TGTGCCAGCTCACCATCCGGGACAGGGAAAACCGGGGAGCTGTTTTTT.

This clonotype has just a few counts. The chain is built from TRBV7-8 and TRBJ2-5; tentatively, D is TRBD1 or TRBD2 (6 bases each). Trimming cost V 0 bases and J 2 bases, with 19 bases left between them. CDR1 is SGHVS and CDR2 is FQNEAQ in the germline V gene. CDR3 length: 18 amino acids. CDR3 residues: CASSLAFGGAGTQETQYF. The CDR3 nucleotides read TGTGCCAGCAGCTTAGCGTTTGGTGGGGCGGGGACACAAGAGACCCAGTACTTC.

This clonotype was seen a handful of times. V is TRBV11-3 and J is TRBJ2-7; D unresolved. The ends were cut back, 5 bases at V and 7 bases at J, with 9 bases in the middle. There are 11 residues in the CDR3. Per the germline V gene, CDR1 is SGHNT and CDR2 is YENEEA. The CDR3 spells CASSTSREQYF. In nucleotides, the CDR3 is TGTGCCAGCAGCACATCCAGGGAGCAGTACTTC.

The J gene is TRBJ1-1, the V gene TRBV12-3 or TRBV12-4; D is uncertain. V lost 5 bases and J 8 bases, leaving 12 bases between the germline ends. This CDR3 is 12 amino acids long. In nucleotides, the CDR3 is TGTGCCAGCAGTCTCGAGACTGTCGAAGCTTTCTTT. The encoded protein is CASSLETVEAFF.

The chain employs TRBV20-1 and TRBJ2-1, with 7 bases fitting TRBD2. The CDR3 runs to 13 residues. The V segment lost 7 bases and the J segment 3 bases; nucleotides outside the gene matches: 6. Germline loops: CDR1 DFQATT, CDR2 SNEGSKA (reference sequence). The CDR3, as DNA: TGCAGTGTTTCAGCGGGAAACTACAATGAGCAGTTCTTC. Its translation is CSVSAGNYNEQFF.

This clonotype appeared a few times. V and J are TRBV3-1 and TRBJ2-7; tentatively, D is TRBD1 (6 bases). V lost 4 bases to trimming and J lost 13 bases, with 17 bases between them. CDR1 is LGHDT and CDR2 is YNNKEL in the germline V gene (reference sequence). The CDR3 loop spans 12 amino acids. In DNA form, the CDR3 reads TGTGCCAGCAGCCGAGCAACAGGGTACAGATACTTC. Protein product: CASSRATGYRYF.